The clone carrying this TCR beta chain was recorded many times. Its antigen remains unidentified. This specimen comes from a study of T cells in Graves' hyperthyroidism and ophthalmopathy. This CDR3 has 10 residues. V lost 1 base, J lost 9 bases, and 6 bases lay in between. The germline V gene encodes CDR1 DFQATT and CDR2 SNEGSKA (reference sequence). Regions amplified from RNA transcripts were the TCR beta CDR3 regions. The HTBI set primed first-round TCR CDR3 RT-PCR. TCRdb ran MiXCR on the multiplex PCR reads and lists one entry per CDR3 protein. The profile shows around 300,000 distinct CDR3 sequences, roughly 19% of them singletons. Study conclusions and caveats: Within blood appeared most thyroid clonotypes that had expanded above 0.001.

Under 3 months was the duration of disease in ophthalmopathy patients, who also had a Clinical Activity Score of at least 3 and a NOSPECS grade of at least 4. Sequenced material: blood. The V and J genes are TRBV20-1 and TRBJ1-2; D uncertain. This TCR was sampled from a man in his fifties with Graves' ophthalmopathy. The CDR3 loop is CSARVGSYTF. DNA for the CDR3: TGCAGTGCTAGAGTCGGGAGCTACACCTTC.